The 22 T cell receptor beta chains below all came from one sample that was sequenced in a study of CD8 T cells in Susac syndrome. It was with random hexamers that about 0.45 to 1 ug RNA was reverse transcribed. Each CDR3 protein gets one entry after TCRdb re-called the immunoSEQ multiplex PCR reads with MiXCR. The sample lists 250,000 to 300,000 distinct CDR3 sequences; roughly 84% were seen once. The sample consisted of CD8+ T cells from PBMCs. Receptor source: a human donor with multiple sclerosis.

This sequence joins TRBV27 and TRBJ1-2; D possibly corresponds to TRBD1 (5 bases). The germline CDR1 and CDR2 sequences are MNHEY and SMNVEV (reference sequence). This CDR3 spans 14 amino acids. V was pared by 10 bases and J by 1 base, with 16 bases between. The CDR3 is CATLPRGLNYGYTF. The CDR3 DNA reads TGTGCCACCCTTCCGAGGGGTCTTAACTATGGCTACACCTTC.

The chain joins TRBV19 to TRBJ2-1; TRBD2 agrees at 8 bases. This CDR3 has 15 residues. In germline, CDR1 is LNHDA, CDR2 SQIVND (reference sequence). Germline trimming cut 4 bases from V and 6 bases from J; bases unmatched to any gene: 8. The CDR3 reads CASSRGTRGFNEQFF. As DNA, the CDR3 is TGTGCCAGTAGTAGGGGGACTAGGGGGTTCAATGAGCAGTTCTTC.

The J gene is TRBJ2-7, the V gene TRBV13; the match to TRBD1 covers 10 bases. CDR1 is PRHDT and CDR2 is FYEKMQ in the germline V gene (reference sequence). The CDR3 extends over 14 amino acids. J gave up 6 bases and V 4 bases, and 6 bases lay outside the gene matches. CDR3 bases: TGTGCCAGCAGCTCCGGGACAGGGGTTTCCGAGCAGTACTTC. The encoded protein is CASSSGTGVSEQYF.

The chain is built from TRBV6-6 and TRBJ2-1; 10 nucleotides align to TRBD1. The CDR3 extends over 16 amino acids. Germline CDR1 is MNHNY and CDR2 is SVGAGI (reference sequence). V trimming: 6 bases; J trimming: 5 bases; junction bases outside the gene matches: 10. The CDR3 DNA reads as TGTGCCAGCAGCTCTTCTAGGGACAGGGGTAACAATGAGCAGTTCTTC. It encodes CASSSSRDRGNNEQFF.

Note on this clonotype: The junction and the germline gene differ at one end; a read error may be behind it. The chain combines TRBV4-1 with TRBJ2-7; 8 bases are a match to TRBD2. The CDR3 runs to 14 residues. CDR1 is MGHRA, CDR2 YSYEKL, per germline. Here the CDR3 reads CASSQDTGGLERYF. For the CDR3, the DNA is TGCGCCAGCAGCCAAGATACGGGAGGGCTCGAGCGGTACTTC.

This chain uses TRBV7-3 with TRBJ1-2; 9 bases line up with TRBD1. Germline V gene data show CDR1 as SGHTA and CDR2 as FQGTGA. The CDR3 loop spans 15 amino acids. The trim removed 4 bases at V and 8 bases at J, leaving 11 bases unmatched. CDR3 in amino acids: CASSSTGGVSGGYTF. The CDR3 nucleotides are TGTGCCAGCAGCTCGACAGGGGGTGTATCGGGAGGCTACACCTTC.

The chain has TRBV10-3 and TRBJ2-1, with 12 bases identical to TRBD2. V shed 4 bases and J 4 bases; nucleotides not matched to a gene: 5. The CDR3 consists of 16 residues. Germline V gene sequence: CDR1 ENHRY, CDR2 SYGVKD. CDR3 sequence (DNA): TGTGCCATCAGTGGACCGACTAGCGGGGGATACAATGAGCAGTTCTTC. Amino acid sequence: CAISGPTSGGYNEQFF.

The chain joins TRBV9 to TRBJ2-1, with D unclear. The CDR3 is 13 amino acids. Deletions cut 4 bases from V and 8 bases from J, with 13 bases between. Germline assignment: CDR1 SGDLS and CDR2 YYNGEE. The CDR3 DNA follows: TGTGCCAGCAGCCCCGGCCCGGCCTATGAGCAGTTCTTC. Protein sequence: CASSPGPAYEQFF.

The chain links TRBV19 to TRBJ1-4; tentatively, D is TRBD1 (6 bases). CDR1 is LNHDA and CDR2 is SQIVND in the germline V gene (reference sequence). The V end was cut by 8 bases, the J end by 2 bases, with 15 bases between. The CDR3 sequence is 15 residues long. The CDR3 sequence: CASRTAQATNEKLFF. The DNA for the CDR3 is TGTGCCAGTCGGACAGCACAGGCTACTAATGAAAAACTGTTTTTT.

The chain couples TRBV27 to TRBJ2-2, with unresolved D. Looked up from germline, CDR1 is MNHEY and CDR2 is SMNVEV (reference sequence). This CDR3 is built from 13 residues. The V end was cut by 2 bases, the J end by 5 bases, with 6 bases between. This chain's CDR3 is CASSLQVTGELFF. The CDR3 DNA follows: TGTGCCAGCAGTTTACAAGTAACCGGGGAGCTGTTTTTT.

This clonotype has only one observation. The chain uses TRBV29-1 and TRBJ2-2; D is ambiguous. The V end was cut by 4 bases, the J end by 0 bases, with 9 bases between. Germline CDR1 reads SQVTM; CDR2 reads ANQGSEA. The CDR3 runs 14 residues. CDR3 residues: CSVATDTNTGELFF. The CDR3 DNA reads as TGCAGCGTTGCCACGGATACGAACACCGGGGAGCTGTTTTTT.

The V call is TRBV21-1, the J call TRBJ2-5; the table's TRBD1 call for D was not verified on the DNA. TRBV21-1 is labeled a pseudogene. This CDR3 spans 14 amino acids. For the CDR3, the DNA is TGTGCCAGGAGCCGGGACAGGGAAGAAGAGACCCAGTACTTC. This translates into CARSRDREEETQYF.

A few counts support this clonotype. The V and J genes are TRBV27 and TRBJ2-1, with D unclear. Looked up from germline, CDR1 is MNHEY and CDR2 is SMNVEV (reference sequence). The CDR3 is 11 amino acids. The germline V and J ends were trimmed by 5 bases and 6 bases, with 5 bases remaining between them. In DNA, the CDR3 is TGTGCCAGCAGTCGGTCCAATGAGCAGTTCTTC. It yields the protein CASSRSNEQFF.

This CDR3 is CASSRWTDWEKLFF. CDR3 sequence (DNA): TGTGCCAGCAGCCGCTGGACAGATTGGGAAAAACTGTTTTTT. This chain joins TRBV5-6 and TRBJ1-4, with D tentatively TRBD1 (6 bases). This CDR3 comprises 14 residues. Trimming stripped 4 bases from V and 8 bases from J, with 15 bases between. CDR1 SGHDT and CDR2 YYEEEE come from the germline V gene. The full variable domain, rest sourced from reference TRBV5-6 and TRBJ1-4, is DAGVTQSPTHLIKTRGQQVTLRCSPKSGHDTVSWYQQALGQGPQFIFQYYEEEERQRGNFPDRFSGHQFPNYSSELNVNALLLGDSALYLCASSRWTDWEKLFFGSGTQLSVL.

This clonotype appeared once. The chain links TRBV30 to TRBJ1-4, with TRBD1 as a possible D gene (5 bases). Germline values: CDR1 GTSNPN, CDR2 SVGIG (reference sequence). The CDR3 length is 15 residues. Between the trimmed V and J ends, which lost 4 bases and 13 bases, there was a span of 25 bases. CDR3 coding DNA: TGTGCCTGGACCAACCCGGACAAGGTCCTTTCAGGACTGTTTTTT. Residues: CAWTNPDKVLSGLFF.

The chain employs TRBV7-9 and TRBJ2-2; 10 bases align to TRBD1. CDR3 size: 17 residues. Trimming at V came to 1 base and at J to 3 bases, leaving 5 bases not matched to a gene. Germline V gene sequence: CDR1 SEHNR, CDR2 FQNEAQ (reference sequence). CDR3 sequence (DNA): TGTGCCAGCAGCTTAGGTCGGGACAGGGGCTACACCGGGGAGCTGTTTTTT. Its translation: CASSLGRDRGYTGELFF. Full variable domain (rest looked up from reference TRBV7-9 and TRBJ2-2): DTGVSQNPRHKITKRGQNVTFRCDPISEHNRLYWYRQTLGQGPEFLTYFQNEAQLEKSRLLSDRFSAERPKGSFSTLEIQRTEQGDSAMYLCASSLGRDRGYTGELFFGEGSRLTVL.

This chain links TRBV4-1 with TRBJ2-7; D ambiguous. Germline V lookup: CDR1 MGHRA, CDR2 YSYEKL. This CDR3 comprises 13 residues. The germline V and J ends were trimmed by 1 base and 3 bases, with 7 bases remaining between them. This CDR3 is CASSQVGLYEQYF. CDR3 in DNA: TGCGCCAGCAGCCAAGTGGGCCTCTACGAGCAGTACTTC.

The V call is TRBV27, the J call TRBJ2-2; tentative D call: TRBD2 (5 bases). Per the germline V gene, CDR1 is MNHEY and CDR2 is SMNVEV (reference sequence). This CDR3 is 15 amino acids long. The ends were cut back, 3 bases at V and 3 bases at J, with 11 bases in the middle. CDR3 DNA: TGTGCCAGCAGTTTGAGACTACTATACACCGGGGAGCTGTTTTTT. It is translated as CASSLRLLYTGELFF.

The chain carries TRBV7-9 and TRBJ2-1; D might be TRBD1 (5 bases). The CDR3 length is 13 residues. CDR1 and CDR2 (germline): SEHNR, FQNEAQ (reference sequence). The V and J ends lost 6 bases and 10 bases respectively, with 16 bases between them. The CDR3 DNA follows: TGTGCCAGCAGATCTGACAGTCCTGGGGAGCAGTTCTTC. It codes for CASRSDSPGEQFF.

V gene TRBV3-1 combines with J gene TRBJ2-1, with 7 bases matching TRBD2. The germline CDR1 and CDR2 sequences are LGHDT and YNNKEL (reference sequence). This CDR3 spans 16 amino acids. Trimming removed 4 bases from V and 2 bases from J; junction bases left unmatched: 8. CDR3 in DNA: TGTGCCAGCAGCCTTACCCGCGGGGGAGCCTACAATGAGCAGTTCTTC. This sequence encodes CASSLTRGGAYNEQFF.

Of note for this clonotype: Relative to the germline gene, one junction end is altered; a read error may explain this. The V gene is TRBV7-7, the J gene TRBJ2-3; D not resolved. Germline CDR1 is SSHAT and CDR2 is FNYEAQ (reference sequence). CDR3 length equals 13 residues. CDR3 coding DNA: TGTGCTAGCAGCCCGCTATATGGGGATACGCAGTATTTT. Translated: CASSPLYGDTQYF.

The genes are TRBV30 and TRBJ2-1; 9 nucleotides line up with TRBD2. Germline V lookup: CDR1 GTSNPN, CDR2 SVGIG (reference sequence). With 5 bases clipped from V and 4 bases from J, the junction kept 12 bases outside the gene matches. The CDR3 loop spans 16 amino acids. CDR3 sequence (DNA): TGTGCCTGGGTGCCACTACTAGCGGGCCCTTACAATGAGCAGTTCTTC. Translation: CAWVPLLAGPYNEQFF.